The 13 T cell receptor beta chains presented below share a single source sample, sequenced in a study of cytomegalovirus exposure and HLA in healthy donors. Researchers ran the PCR with 60 Vbeta and 13 Jbeta primers. Clones were read by immunoSEQ multiplex PCR, and TCRdb kept only the in-frame ones, dropping some. The listing contains 40,000 to 55,000 clones. Sequencing was done on a sample of PBMCs. All receptors come from a male donor in good health and CMV-seropositive.

CDR3 sequence (DNA): TGTGCCAGCAGCCTTCGGAACACTGAAGCTTTCTTT. Amino acid sequence: CASSLRNTEAFF. The rearrangement joins TRBV13 to TRBJ1-1; no reliable D call. The CDR3 spans 12 residues. Trimming pared 5 bases from V and 1 base from J, leaving 5 bases between. CDR1 and CDR2 (germline): PRHDT, FYEKMQ (reference sequence).

V is TRBV7-6 and J is TRBJ2-7, with D maybe TRBD1 (5 bases). The CDR3 totals 15 residues. Trimming removed 1 base from V and 0 bases from J, with 10 bases in between. Germline V CDR1 and CDR2: SGHVS, FNYEAQ. CDR3 loop: CASSLEQGRSYEQYF. DNA of the CDR3: TGTGCCAGCAGCTTAGAGCAGGGCCGCTCCTACGAGCAGTACTTC.

Comments on this clone: The CDR3 ends on some other residue instead of the conserved phenylalanine or tryptophan, so this is likely a read error. The DNA is left out, because the CDR3 cannot be placed on it with certainty; the CDR3 is given as TCRdb lists it. The chain links TRBV7-9 to TRBJ1-2; TRBD1 is the table's D call, not checked against the DNA. The CDR3 totals 12 residues, both ends included. Germline lookup yields CDR1 SEHNR and CDR2 FQNEAQ (reference sequence). CDR3 region: CASSLGSPVQFS.

This chain uses TRBV5-1 with TRBJ1-2; no clear D. The CDR3 has 17 amino acids. Per germline, CDR1 SGHRS and CDR2 YFSETQ. Trimming pared 0 bases from V and 7 bases from J, leaving 22 bases between. The CDR3 here is CASSLVLAGSRSAGYTF. The CDR3 bases are TGCGCCAGCAGCTTGGTCCTTGCGGGGTCGCGGTCCGCTGGCTACACCTTC.

The chain recombines TRBV19 with TRBJ2-1, with 7 bases matching TRBD2. This CDR3 contains 13 residues. The V gene end was trimmed by 10 bases and the J gene end by 1 base; junction bases not matched to a gene: 4. The germline CDR1 and CDR2 sequences are LNHDA and SQIVND (reference sequence). The CDR3 region is CATRGSSYNEQFF. In DNA form, the CDR3 reads TGTGCCACGCGGGGGTCTTCCTACAATGAGCAGTTCTTC.

This chain links TRBV7-2 with TRBJ2-1; maybe TRBD1 (6 bases). Germline V gene sequence: CDR1 SGHTA, CDR2 FQGNSA. V was trimmed by 1 base and J by 4 bases, leaving 11 bases between them. The CDR3 totals 15 residues. The chain's CDR3 is CASSLDWDTYNEQFF. The CDR3 DNA is TGTGCCAGCAGCTTAGATTGGGACACTTACAATGAGCAGTTCTTC.

This chain links TRBV6-5 with TRBJ2-1, with TRBD1 matching over 7 bases. The length of the CDR3 is 15 residues. Germline CDR1 MNHEY, CDR2 SVGAGI. Trimming cost V 7 bases and J 7 bases; bases outside gene matches: 13. The CDR3 DNA reads TGTGCCAGCACCACCAGGTTACAGGGGTGGAATGAGCAGTTCTTC. Protein: CASTTRLQGWNEQFF.

This rearrangement joins TRBV6-5 to TRBJ1-6; D ambiguous. The CDR3 contains 15 residues. The germline CDR1 and CDR2 sequences are MNHEY and SVGAGI. Trimming removed 5 bases at V and 3 bases at J, with 11 bases between. The CDR3 loop is CASSGSWGYNSPLHF. In DNA, the CDR3 is TGTGCCAGCAGTGGGAGTTGGGGCTATAATTCACCCCTCCACTTT.

This chain links TRBV4-2 with TRBJ1-1, with D unclear. The V gene's germline CDR1 is LGHNA and CDR2 YNFKEQ. With 4 bases removed from V and 5 bases from J, the gap between germline ends came to 17 bases. This CDR3 region has 15 residues. CDR3 amino acids: CASSPEEAGKTEAFF. For the CDR3, the DNA is TGTGCCAGCAGCCCAGAGGAGGCAGGAAAAACTGAAGCTTTCTTT.

The rearrangement links TRBV6-5 to TRBJ2-4, with 8 bases aligning to TRBD1. Germline V gene sequence: CDR1 MNHEY, CDR2 SVGAGI. V lost 6 bases and J lost 8; bases outside the gene matches: 12. This CDR3 spans 15 amino acids. The CDR3 reads CASRALGQGLYIQYF. Written as DNA, the CDR3 is TGTGCCAGCAGGGCCCTAGGACAGGGTCTTTACATTCAGTACTTC.

The J gene is TRBJ2-7, the V gene TRBV5-4, with 7 positions matching TRBD1. V lost 4 bases and J lost 7; bases outside the gene matches: 8. Looked up from germline, CDR1 is SGHNT and CDR2 is YYREEE (reference sequence). CDR3 size: 13 residues. This CDR3 reads CASSRDSSGEQYF. The CDR3 DNA reads TGTGCCAGCAGCCGGGACAGTAGTGGAGAGCAGTACTTC.

The genes are TRBV28 and TRBJ2-3, with D possibly TRBD2 on 6 matching bases. This CDR3 comprises 18 residues. CDR1 is MDHEN and CDR2 is SYDVKM in the germline V gene. Trimming stripped 1 base from V and 0 bases from J, with 17 bases between. For the CDR3, the DNA is TGTGCCAGCAGTTTATCCCGCTGGGGACTTGCTAGCACAGATACGCAGTATTTT. Translating it yields CASSLSRWGLASTDTQYF.

The chain carries TRBV7-2 and TRBJ1-2; D not resolved. Germline values: CDR1 SGHTA, CDR2 FQGNSA. Trimming pared 4 bases from V and 4 bases from J, leaving 10 bases between. The CDR3 length is 13 residues. CDR3 DNA sequence: TGTGCCAGCAGCTCTGGGCCGAGCTATGGCTACACCTTC. This sequence encodes CASSSGPSYGYTF.